The clone carrying this TCR beta chain was recorded a few times. Its antigen remains unidentified. The CDR3 totals 16 residues. Trimming pared 4 bases from V and 0 bases from J, leaving 10 bases between. CDR1 is LGHNA, CDR2 YNFKEQ, per germline. The source of the sample is a study of early T cells in non-severe SARS-CoV-2 infection. As for the study in general: The authors sequenced bulk RNA from unsorted whole blood, leaving chains unpaired. The study, taken as a whole, reports: The study's VDJdb matching favored anti-spike CD8 responses and missed private and CD4 specificities.

The library protocol tagged individual cDNA molecules with unique molecular identifiers. Via MiXCR, TCRdb re-called the 5' RACE reads, giving one row per CDR3 protein. The sample consists of some 80,000 distinct CDR3 sequences, 10% of them appearing once. Sequences were derived from whole blood, sampled at baseline. J is TRBJ2-6 and V is TRBV4-2; TRBD2 is a possible D gene (5 bases). This receptor was obtained from an adult who was a healthcare worker with PCR-confirmed SARS-CoV-2 infection or an uninfected control (not recorded which). CDR3: CASSRPGDSGANVLTF. CDR3 coding DNA: TGTGCCAGCAGCCGACCCGGGGACTCTGGGGCCAACGTCCTGACTTTC.